The source of this T cell receptor beta chain is a study of T cells after yellow fever vaccination. Study outcomes and limitations: Secondary responses were weaker yet peaked faster, day 5 versus 15.

This clonotype was picked up many times. The antigen is undetermined. It was through 5'RACE template switching that TCR cDNA was made, with a universal primer site and UMIs added. Each CDR3 protein gets one entry after TCRdb re-called the 5' RACE reads with MiXCR. The table records hundreds of thousands of distinct CDR3 sequences, roughly 6.1% of them present only once. The V end lost 4 bases, the J end lost 2 bases, and 12 bases lay between the germline ends. The CDR3 consists of 15 residues. The source of this sequence is a man aged 25-45 years who received the YFV17D yellow fever vaccine. The gene calls are TRBV12-3 or TRBV12-4 and TRBJ1-5, with D possibly matching TRBD1 (5 bases). The starting material was PBMCs, obtained 5 days after the yellow fever booster vaccination. The CDR3 loop is CASSYTSGGNQPQHF. The CDR3 DNA sequence: TGTGCCAGCAGTTATACCTCGGGGGGCAATCAGCCCCAGCATTTT.